These 6 T cell receptor beta chains were sequenced from one sample in a study of blood T cell repertoires in COVID-19 (TCRdb year 2020). Libraries were prepared through the immunoSEQ multiplex PCR assay. The clones in this table, taken by TCRdb from immuneACCESS, are in-frame only. Not every clone is retained; where verified, under half of the shortfall comes from an unresolved V gene, and the cause of the rest is unknown. The sample yields about 42,000 clones; about 76% were counted once. Of the sample, under 9% is held by the ten largest clones. Input material: peripheral blood. The receptors were gathered from a man in his 70s with active or convalescent COVID-19.

The chain employs TRBV3-1 (or the pseudogene TRBV3-2) and TRBJ1-2; D unclear. CDR1 and CDR2 from the germline V gene are LGHDT and YNNKEL (reference sequence). The CDR3 has 13 amino acids. V lost 4 bases to trimming and J lost 6 bases, with 12 bases between them. CDR3 sequence (DNA): TGTGCCAGCAGCCTAAGCCTCGGAGATGGCTACACCTTC. Its translation is CASSLSLGDGYTF.

Only a few counts were recorded for this clone. The CDR3 spells CASSPGGFEKLFF. The CDR3 nucleotides are TGTGCCAGCAGCCCGGGGGGTTTTGAAAAACTGTTTTTT. The V and J genes are TRBV11-2 and TRBJ1-4; TRBD1 might be the D (5 bases). The length of the CDR3 is 13 residues. CDR1 and CDR2 from the germline V gene are SGHAT and FQNNGV. Trimming took 5 bases from V and 7 from J, leaving 11 bases between them.

The chain combines TRBV11-3 with TRBJ2-7; TRBD2 agrees at 9 bases. The germline V gene encodes CDR1 SGHNT and CDR2 YENEEA. Trimming at V came to 0 bases and at J to 2 bases, leaving 5 bases not matched to a gene. This CDR3 is 16 amino acids long. The CDR3 region is CASSLERGGGTYEQYF. In DNA form, the CDR3 reads TGTGCCAGCAGCTTAGAACGCGGGGGGGGAACCTACGAGCAGTACTTC.

The V call is TRBV7-9, the J call TRBJ1-2; D is ambiguous. There are 14 residues in the CDR3. Trimming removed 1 base from V and 3 bases from J, with 9 bases in between. CDR1 is SEHNR, CDR2 FQNEAQ, per germline (reference sequence). DNA of the CDR3: TGTGCCAGCAGCTTAGAGGGAGGTTACTATGGCTACACCTTC. Protein sequence: CASSLEGGYYGYTF.

The V gene is TRBV7-2, the J gene TRBJ2-2; no reliable D call. The CDR3 extends over 13 amino acids. Germline values: CDR1 SGHTA, CDR2 FQGNSA. The V gene lost 4 bases and the J gene lost 3 bases, with 6 bases spanning the gap. CDR3 sequence reads: CASSSTHTGELFF. DNA of the CDR3: TGTGCCAGCAGCTCGACTCACACCGGGGAGCTGTTTTTT.

Written as DNA, the CDR3 is TGTGCCAGCAGCTCCGAGCGGCACCTAGCCGGGGAGCTGTTTTTT. Residues: CASSSERHLAGELFF. The chain employs TRBV11-3 and TRBJ2-2, with D possibly TRBD2 on 5 matching bases. Looked up from germline, CDR1 is SGHNT and CDR2 is YENEEA. The V and J ends lost 4 bases and 6 bases respectively, with 15 bases between them. This CDR3 contains 15 residues.